Listed here are 18 T cell receptor beta chains from one sample, sequenced in a study of PD-1 blockade in classical Hodgkin lymphoma. There was relapse after autologous stem cell transplantation in every patient, and there was variation in brentuximab vedotin exposure. Libraries were prepared by immunoSEQ multiplex PCR; TCRdb keeps only in-frame clonotypes and omits some of them. The table shows about 25,000 clones, with about 83% occurring only once. The sequencing used peripheral blood mononuclear cells (PBMCs), collected before the second cycle of nivolumab. The receptors derive from a human donor with classical Hodgkin lymphoma.

This sequence joins TRBV7-3 and TRBJ2-1, with 12 bases aligning to TRBD2. CDR1 is SGHTA, CDR2 FQGTGA, per germline. This CDR3 spans 15 amino acids. V was pared by 4 bases and J by 8 bases, with 6 bases of the junction left unmatched. CDR3 loop: CASSSRLAGVDEQFF. As DNA, the CDR3 is TGTGCCAGCAGCTCCCGACTAGCGGGAGTGGATGAGCAGTTCTTC. Full variable domain (outside the CDR3, taken from reference TRBV7-3 and TRBJ2-1): GAGVSQTPSNKVTEKGKYVELRCDPISGHTALYWYRQSLGQGPEFLIYFQGTGAADDSGLPNDRFFAVRPEGSVSTLKIQRTERGDSAVYLCASSSRLAGVDEQFFGPGTRLTVL.

This clone was counted once. This rearrangement joins TRBV27 to TRBJ2-5; 7 nucleotides line up with TRBD1. CDR1 is MNHEY, CDR2 SMNVEV, per germline (reference sequence). V was clipped by 5 bases and J by 2 bases; unmatched bases: 11. The length of the CDR3 is 16 residues. CDR3 residues: CASSHYRQGWQETQYF. The CDR3 DNA reads as TGTGCCAGCAGTCACTATCGACAGGGTTGGCAAGAGACCCAGTACTTC.

This clone was counted a single time. In DNA form, the CDR3 reads TGTGCCAGTAGTAGTAACCCAGGGGGCTGGAACACTGAAGCTTTCTTT. Translated, it gives CASSSNPGGWNTEAFF. This rearrangement joins TRBV19 to TRBJ1-1; 8 bases are a match to TRBD1. V trimming: 4 bases; J trimming: 1 base; junction bases outside the gene matches: 8. Germline values: CDR1 LNHDA, CDR2 SQIVND (reference sequence). There are 16 residues in the CDR3.

V gene TRBV6-5 combines with J gene TRBJ2-7; D is undetermined. Trimming left V 5 bases short and J 3 bases short, with 5 bases between. The CDR3 has 11 amino acids. Germline V CDR1 and CDR2: MNHEY, SVGAGI. The CDR3 bases are TGTGCCAGCAGTCGAGGCTACGAGCAGTACTTC. The encoded protein is CASSRGYEQYF.

The rearrangement links TRBV6-6 to TRBJ1-2, with D perhaps TRBD1 (5 bases). The germline V gene has CDR1 MNHNY and CDR2 SVGAGI (reference sequence). The CDR3 contains 13 residues. V gave up 8 bases and J gave up 4 bases, with 14 bases separating them. CDR3 nucleotides: TGTGCCAGCTCCGGTACAGGCGGCTATGGCTACACCTTC. Its protein is CASSGTGGYGYTF.

This clone was seen only once. The genes are TRBV28 and TRBJ2-3; 7 nucleotides match TRBD2. The length of the CDR3 is 16 residues. Germline trimming cut 7 bases from V and 5 bases from J; bases unmatched to any gene: 15. The germline CDR1 and CDR2 sequences are MDHEN and SYDVKM. The CDR3 loop is CASTLRAAGVVDTQYF. In nucleotides, the CDR3 is TGTGCCAGCACCCTACGGGCGGCGGGAGTTGTAGATACGCAGTATTTT.

The rearrangement links TRBV6-1 to TRBJ2-7; D may be TRBD2 (5 bases). The CDR3 runs 16 residues. The V gene's germline CDR1 is MNHNS and CDR2 SASEGT. The ends were cut back, 3 bases at V and 7 bases at J, with 22 bases in the middle. CDR3 nucleotides: TGTGCCAGCAGTGACAAATCAGCGACGGGATTGGGGGAGCAGTACTTC. It translates to CASSDKSATGLGEQYF.

This chain links TRBV5-7 with TRBJ2-5, with D tentatively TRBD2 (6 bases). TRBV5-7 is designated an ORF whose function remains uncertain. V was shortened by 2 bases and J by 3 bases, with 20 bases between the two germline ends. This CDR3 has 17 amino acids. The CDR3 reads CASSFFGTPSGEETQYF. CDR3 bases: TGTGCCAGCAGCTTTTTTGGGACGCCGTCGGGAGAAGAGACCCAGTACTTC.

The chain uses TRBV7-6 and TRBJ1-4, with D unresolved. Germline CDR1 reads SGHVS; CDR2 reads FNYEAQ. Trimming left V 1 base short and J 5 bases short, with 8 bases between. The CDR3 runs to 14 residues. The CDR3 protein is CASSLEADNEKLFF. CDR3 sequence (DNA): TGTGCCAGCAGCTTAGAGGCAGACAATGAAAAACTGTTTTTT.

The rearrangement joins TRBV14 to TRBJ2-3; 7 bases map to TRBD1. V lost 4 bases, J lost 2 bases, and 6 bases stayed unmatched. The CDR3 has 15 residues. CDR1 is SGHDN, CDR2 FVKESK, per germline. CDR3 bases: TGTGCCAGCAGCCCCAGGACAGGACTCACAGATACGCAGTATTTT. Translated: CASSPRTGLTDTQYF.

This clone was detected only a few times. This rearrangement joins TRBV9 to TRBJ2-2; D is unresolved. Trimming cost V 0 bases and J 5 bases, with 8 bases left between them. CDR1 and CDR2 from the germline V gene are SGDLS and YYNGEE. CDR3 length equals 14 residues. The CDR3, as DNA: TGTGCCAGCAGCGTAGGAGGTCTGACCGGGGAGCTGTTTTTT. It is translated as CASSVGGLTGELFF.

CDR3 in DNA: TGTGCCTGGAGCTTGGGGACTCCCCGGGAGCTGTTTTTT. It is translated as CAWSLGTPRELFF. This rearrangement joins TRBV30 to TRBJ2-2; the D gene is possibly TRBD2 (6 bases). The CDR3 covers 13 residues. The ends were cut back, 3 bases at V and 9 bases at J, with 14 bases in the middle. Germline V gives CDR1 GTSNPN, CDR2 SVGIG (reference sequence).

This clone was seen more than once but under ten times. The chain uses TRBV18 and TRBJ1-1; maybe TRBD1 (5 bases). V shed 6 bases and J shed 6 bases, with 11 bases lying between them. CDR1 KGHSH and CDR2 LQKENI come from the germline V gene. The CDR3 has 12 residues. The CDR3 region has the DNA TGTGCCAGCTCGAAAGACAGCTCTGAAGCTTTCTTT. Its protein is CASSKDSSEAFF.

This chain links TRBV28 with TRBJ1-1, with TRBD1 matching over 9 bases. The CDR3 totals 12 residues. CDR1 and CDR2 (germline): MDHEN, SYDVKM. V shed 3 bases, J shed 8 bases, and the junction held 1 base outside the gene matches. This chain's CDR3 is CASSLGTGEAFF. The CDR3 DNA reads TGTGCCAGCAGTTTGGGGACAGGGGAAGCTTTCTTT.

DNA of the CDR3: TGTGCCAGCAGTGACAGGGCCGAGCAGTACTTC. This codes for CASSDRAEQYF. J is TRBJ2-7 and V is TRBV2, with D possibly TRBD1 on 5 matching bases. Germline assignment: CDR1 SNHLY and CDR2 FYNNEI. CDR3 size: 11 residues. V lost 3 bases to trimming and J lost 6 bases, with 6 bases between them.

This clone came up a few times. The V and J genes are TRBV7-9 and TRBJ2-7; D possibly matches TRBD1 or TRBD2 (5 bases each). V gave up 5 bases and J gave up 0 bases, with 14 bases separating them. From germline, CDR1 is SEHNR and CDR2 FQNEAQ (reference sequence). The CDR3 extends over 15 amino acids. In nucleotides, the CDR3 is TGTGCCAGCAGCCGGGTTGGGGGATACTCCTACGAGCAGTACTTC. Translated, it gives CASSRVGGYSYEQYF.

The chain links TRBV25-1 to TRBJ1-1; 10 positions match TRBD1. CDR1 is MGHDK and CDR2 is SYGVNS in the germline V gene. After removal of 7 bases from V and 6 bases from J, the junction contained 5 bases not matched to a gene. The length of the CDR3 is 13 residues. The CDR3 loop reads CASTGTGAAEAFF. CDR3 DNA: TGTGCCAGCACCGGGACAGGGGCAGCTGAAGCTTTCTTT.

The chain joins TRBV28 to TRBJ2-7; TRBD2 aligns across 8 bases. The J segment lost 3 bases and the V segment lost 1 base, leaving 8 bases of the junction unmatched. The CDR3 is made up of 16 amino acids. Germline V CDR1 and CDR2: MDHEN, SYDVKM. CDR3 residues: CASSLLGTRPFYEQYF. Written as DNA, the CDR3 is TGTGCCAGCAGTTTATTGGGGACTAGACCCTTCTACGAGCAGTACTTC. Complete variable domain (other parts from reference TRBV28 and TRBJ2-7): DVKVTQSSRYLVKRTGEKVFLECVQDMDHENMFWYRQDPGLGLRLIYFSYDVKMKEKGDIPEGYSVSREKKERFSLILESASTNQTSMYLCASSLLGTRPFYEQYFGPGTRLTVT.